This T cell receptor (beta chain) was sequenced during a study of metastatic and nonmetastatic thyroid tumors. The V and J ends lost 6 bases and 6 bases respectively, with 9 bases between them. The CDR3 has 10 residues. Germline V gene lookup returns CDR1 DFQATT and CDR2 SNEGSKA (reference sequence). TCRdb used MiXCR to call clones anew from the PCR reads. The table shows around 35,000 clones, with about 17% occurring only once. All patients were untreated before thyroid surgery. The sequencing sample was made of blood. This rearrangement joins TRBV20-1 to TRBJ2-7; D remains ambiguous. This clonotype was sampled from a female donor with papillary thyroid cancer or a benign thyroid nodule (not recorded which). Some clones in this sample may be carry-over from other donors' samples. CDR3 residues: CSARTREQYF. For the CDR3, the DNA is TGCAGTGCCAGGACCCGCGAGCAGTACTTC.